Shown below are 6 T cell receptor beta chains from a single sample sequenced in a study of cytomegalovirus exposure and HLA in healthy donors. PCR primers comprised 60 Vbeta and 13 Jbeta primers. The protocol was immunoSEQ multiplex PCR, while the TCRdb copy is restricted to in-frame clones and leaves out a portion. The repertoire has 200,000 to 250,000 clones, about 80% of them found once; the top ten carry about 0.6%. The sample was PBMCs. The source of these receptors is a woman in her 40s in good health and CMV-seronegative.

J is TRBJ1-1 and V is TRBV29-1; D is undetermined. This CDR3 is 15 amino acids long. Germline values: CDR1 SQVTM, CDR2 ANQGSEA. The germline V and J ends were trimmed by 4 bases and 1 base, with 16 bases remaining between them. The CDR3 here is CSVAGFGPGNTEAFF. CDR3 in DNA: TGCAGCGTTGCGGGGTTCGGACCCGGGAACACTGAAGCTTTCTTT.

This clone appeared a single time. This chain joins TRBV27 and TRBJ2-1; perhaps TRBD1 as D (5 bases). With 4 bases removed from V and 8 bases from J, the gap between germline ends came to 18 bases. Germline CDR1 is MNHEY and CDR2 is SMNVEV (reference sequence). The length of the CDR3 is 15 residues. The CDR3 loop is CASSSVAGPADEQFF. The CDR3, as DNA: TGTGCCAGCAGTTCAGTAGCAGGGCCAGCCGATGAGCAGTTCTTC.

The CDR3 spells CASSTRGQRNSPLHF. The CDR3 DNA reads TGTGCCAGTAGTACAAGGGGACAGCGAAATTCACCCCTCCACTTT. This chain joins TRBV19 and TRBJ1-6, with TRBD1 matching 7 bases. CDR1 LNHDA and CDR2 SQIVND come from the germline V gene (reference sequence). The CDR3 loop spans 15 amino acids. Trimming took 4 bases from V and 7 from J; bases not matched to a gene: 7.

A remark on this clone: One junction end does not reproduce the germline sequence, and a read error may be involved. The chain combines TRBV27 with TRBJ1-1, with 7 bases fitting TRBD1. The CDR3 runs 15 residues. Germline-derived CDR1 and CDR2 are MNHEY and SMNVEV (reference sequence). CDR3 nucleotide sequence: TGTGCCAGCAGTTTATTGACAGGGTTGAAGACTGAAGCTTTCTTT. Residues: CASSLLTGLKTEAFF.

The genes are TRBV2 and TRBJ1-2; no clear D. Deletions cut 2 bases from V and 8 bases from J, with 9 bases between. The germline gives CDR1 SNHLY, CDR2 FYNNEI. The CDR3 has 12 amino acids. The CDR3 spells CASSERAGGYTF. DNA for the CDR3: TGTGCCAGCAGTGAAAGGGCGGGGGGCTACACCTTC.

This clone was seen a handful of times. This chain links TRBV19 with TRBJ2-5; no reliable D call. The ends were cut back, 4 bases at V and 1 base at J, with 7 bases in the middle. This CDR3 has 13 residues. Per germline, CDR1 LNHDA and CDR2 SQIVND (reference sequence). CDR3 coding DNA: TGTGCCAGTAGTACTCACAGCCAAGAGACCCAGTACTTC. This codes for CASSTHSQETQYF.